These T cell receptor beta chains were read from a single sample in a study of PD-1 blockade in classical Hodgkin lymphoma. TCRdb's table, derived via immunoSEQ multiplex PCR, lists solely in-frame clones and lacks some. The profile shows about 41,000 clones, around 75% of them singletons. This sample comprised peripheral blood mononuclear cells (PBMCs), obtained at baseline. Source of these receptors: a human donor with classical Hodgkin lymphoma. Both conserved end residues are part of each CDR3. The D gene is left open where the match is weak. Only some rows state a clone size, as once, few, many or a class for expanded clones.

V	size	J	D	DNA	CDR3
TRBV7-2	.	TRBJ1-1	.	TGTGCCAGCAGCCCGGTAAGGGACACTGAAGCTTTCTTT	CASSPVRDTEAFF
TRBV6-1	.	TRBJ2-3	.	TGTGCCAGCACACTCGCGGTTACCACAGATACGCAGTATTTT	CASTLAVTTDTQYF
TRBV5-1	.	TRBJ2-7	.	TGCGCCAGCAGCTTGGGGTCCATACGGCGGGCTTTTACCTACGAGCAGTACTTC	CASSLGSIRRAFTYEQYF
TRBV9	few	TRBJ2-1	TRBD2	TGTGCCAGCAGTTGGCGGGGGAGCTCCTACAATGAGCAGTTCTTC	CASSWRGSSYNEQFF
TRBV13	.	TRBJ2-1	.	TGTGCCAGCAGCTTAGGTCCCGGGAGTGAGGATGAGCAGTTCTTC	CASSLGPGSEDEQFF
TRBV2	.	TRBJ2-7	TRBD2	TGTGCCAGCAGTCCCCGGGGGGTCTCCTACGAGCAGTACTTC	CASSPRGVSYEQYF
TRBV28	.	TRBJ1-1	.	TGTGCCAGCAGCCCATCCGGGACACCTTACGGATACACTGAAGCTTTCTTT	CASSPSGTPYGYTEAFF
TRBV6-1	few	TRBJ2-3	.	TGTGCCAGCAGTGAAGGGACGTCGGGGACAGATACGCAGTATTTT	CASSEGTSGTDTQYF
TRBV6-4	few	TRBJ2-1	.	TGTGCCAGCAGCGTCTTCAGCGGATCCTACAATGAGCAGTTCTTC	CASSVFSGSYNEQFF
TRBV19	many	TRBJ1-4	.	TGTGCCAGTAGTCCCGGGACGGCAACTAATGAAAAACTGTTTTTT	CASSPGTATNEKLFF
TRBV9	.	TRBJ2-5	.	TGTGCCAGCAGCGTAAGAGGCCTCCCCCAAGAGACCCAGTACTTC	CASSVRGLPQETQYF
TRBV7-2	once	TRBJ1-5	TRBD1	TGTGCCAGCAGCTCCCGACAGGGCCCCTATCAGCCCCAGCATTTT	CASSSRQGPYQPQHF
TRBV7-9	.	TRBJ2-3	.	TGTGCCAGCAGCCGAGGACTCACCATCGGCACAGATACGCAGTATTTT	CASSRGLTIGTDTQYF
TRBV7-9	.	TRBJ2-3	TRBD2	TGTGCCAGCAGCTTGGCGGGAGGTAGCGATACGCAGTATTTT	CASSLAGGSDTQYF
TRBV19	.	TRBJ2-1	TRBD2	TGTGCCAGTAGTATAGGACTAGCGGTTGGGGATGAGCAGTTCTTC	CASSIGLAVGDEQFF
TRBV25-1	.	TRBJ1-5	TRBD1	TGTGCCAGCAGTGGATCAGGGGGGAATCAGCCCCAGCATTTT	CASSGSGGNQPQHF
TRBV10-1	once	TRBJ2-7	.	TGCGCCAGCAGTGGCCCACACGAGCAGTACTTC	CASSGPHEQYF
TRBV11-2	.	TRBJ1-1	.	TGTGCCAGCAGCCCCAAAGGGTTAACTGAAGCTTTCTTT	CASSPKGLTEAFF
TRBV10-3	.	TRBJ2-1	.	TGTGCCACCGCGGGGGCGCCCTACAATGAGCAGTTCTTC	CATAGAPYNEQFF
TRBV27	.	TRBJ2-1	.	TGTGCCAGCAGCCCTGAAAACGTTTGGGGTGAGCAGTTCTTC	CASSPENVWGEQFF
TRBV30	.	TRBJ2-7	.	TGTGCCTGGAGTGTCCGGTACGAGCAGTACTTC	CAWSVRYEQYF
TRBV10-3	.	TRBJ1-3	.	TGTGCCACACGAGGGGTCAGCTCTGGAAACACCATATATTTT	CATRGVSSGNTIYF
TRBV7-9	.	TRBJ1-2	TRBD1	TGTGCCAGCAGCTTAGCGACAGGGGATTTTAATGGCTACACCTTC	CASSLATGDFNGYTF
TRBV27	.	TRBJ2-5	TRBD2	TGTGCCAGCAGTCCGCGCGGGGGGCTGGAGACCCAGTACTTC	CASSPRGGLETQYF
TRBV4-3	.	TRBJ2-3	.	TGCGCCAGCAGCCAACGGAACGTGGGGACAGATACGCAGTATTTT	CASSQRNVGTDTQYF
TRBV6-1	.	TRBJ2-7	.	TGTGCCAGCAGTAGAGACAGGATCTACTACGAGCAGTACTTC	CASSRDRIYYEQYF
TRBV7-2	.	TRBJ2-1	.	TGTGCCAGCAGCTCCTTAGGTGAGGAGCAGTTCTTC	CASSSLGEEQFF
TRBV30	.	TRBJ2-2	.	TGTGCCTGGAGTAAGGGTACCACCGGGGAGCTGTTTTTT	CAWSKGTTGELFF
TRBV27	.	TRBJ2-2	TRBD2	TGTGCCAGCAGTTTAAGCCCGCGGGAGGGCCGCGCCGGGGAGCTGTTTTTT	CASSLSPREGRAGELFF
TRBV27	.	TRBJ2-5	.	TGTGCCAGCAGTTCTCAATCCGCAACAGCCCAAGAGACCCAGTACTTC	CASSSQSATAQETQYF
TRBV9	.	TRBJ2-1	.	TGTGCCAGCAGCGTAGCTACTCCCCTAGGTGCTTCCTCCTACAATGAGCAGTTCTTC	CASSVATPLGASSYNEQFF
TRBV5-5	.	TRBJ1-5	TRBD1	TGTGCCAGCAGCCCTGACGGGACAGGGACGTATAGCAATCAGCCCCAGCATTTT	CASSPDGTGTYSNQPQHF
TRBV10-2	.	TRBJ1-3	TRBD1	TGCGCCAGCAGTGAAGGCAGGGGGACTGGAAACACCATATATTTT	CASSEGRGTGNTIYF
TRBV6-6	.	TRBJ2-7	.	TGTGCCAGCAGTTACCTGGGCCGTCCCGAGCAGTACTTC	CASSYLGRPEQYF
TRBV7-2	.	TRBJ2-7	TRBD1	TGTGCCAGCAGCTTATCTTCAGGGGGCTACGAGCAGTACTTC	CASSLSSGGYEQYF
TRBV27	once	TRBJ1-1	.	TGTGCCAGCAGTTTAGGGGGGAACACTGAAGCTTTCTTT	CASSLGGNTEAFF
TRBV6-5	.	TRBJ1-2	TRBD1	TGTGCCAGCACCGCCCCGGGACAGCTTAGAAGGGGCTACACCTTC	CASTAPGQLRRGYTF
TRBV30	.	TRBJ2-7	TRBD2	TGTGCCTGGAAGTGGGCTAGCGGGAGCCACGAGCAGTACTTC	CAWKWASGSHEQYF
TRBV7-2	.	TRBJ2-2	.	TGTGCCAGCAGCTTAACGAGGGTCGGGGAGCTGTTTTTT	CASSLTRVGELFF
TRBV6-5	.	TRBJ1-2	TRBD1	TGTGCCAGCAGTCACGGACAGGGAAACTATGGCTACACCTTC	CASSHGQGNYGYTF
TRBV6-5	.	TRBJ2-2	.	TGTGCCAGCAGCAGGGAAGGGGGGAACACCGGGGAGCTGTTTTTT	CASSREGGNTGELFF
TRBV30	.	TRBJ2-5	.	TGTGCCGGGAGTAAGGGGAGTTCGGGAGAGACCCAGTACTTC	CAGSKGSSGETQYF
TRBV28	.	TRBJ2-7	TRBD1	TGTGCCAGCAGCCCCGGGACAGACCCCACCTACGAGCAGTACTTC	CASSPGTDPTYEQYF
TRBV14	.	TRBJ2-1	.	TGTGCCAGCAGCCAAGATTGGGACGGCGCCCTCCCTACTAACAATGAGCAGTTCTTC	CASSQDWDGALPTNNEQFF
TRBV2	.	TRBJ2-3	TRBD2	TGTGCCAGCAGAGTAGACTACCCGGGGGAGGGCCGCACAGATACGCAGTATTTT	CASRVDYPGEGRTDTQYF
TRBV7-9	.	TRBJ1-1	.	TGTGCCAGCAGCTTAGGGGACCCCACTGAAGCTTTCTTT	CASSLGDPTEAFF
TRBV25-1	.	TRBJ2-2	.	TGTGCCAGCAGGTTGGATTTTCCGAACACCGGGGAGCTGTTTTTT	CASRLDFPNTGELFF
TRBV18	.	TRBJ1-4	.	TGTGCCAGCTCTCCACAGGGAGCTAATGAAAAACTGTTTTTT	CASSPQGANEKLFF
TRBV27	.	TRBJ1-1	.	TGTGCCAGCAGTTTAATGGCTGTCTCCATGAACACTGAAGCTTTCTTT	CASSLMAVSMNTEAFF
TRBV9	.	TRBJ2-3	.	TGTGCCAGCAGTGACAGGGATACGCAGTATTTT	CASSDRDTQYF
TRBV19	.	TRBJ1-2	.	TGTGCCAGTAGTCCTCCCCGCGGGGCCCGCTATGGCTACACCTTC	CASSPPRGARYGYTF
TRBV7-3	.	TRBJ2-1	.	TGTGCCAGCAGCTTAAAAACGGGGCTCAATGAGCAGTTCTTC	CASSLKTGLNEQFF
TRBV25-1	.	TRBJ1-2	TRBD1	TGTGCCAGCAGTGAGGGGACAGGCGGTTTAGGCTATGGCTACACCTTC	CASSEGTGGLGYGYTF
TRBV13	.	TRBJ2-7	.	TGTGCCAGCAGCTTAGGTGGCGGAGGGGCTTCCTACGAGCAGTACTTC	CASSLGGGGASYEQYF
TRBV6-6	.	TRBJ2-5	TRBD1	TGTGCCAGCAGTGGACAGGGGAGAGAGACCCAGTACTTC	CASSGQGRETQYF
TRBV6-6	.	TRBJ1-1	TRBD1	TGTGCCAGCAGTCCTACTTGGACAGGGATTGAAGCTTTCTTT	CASSPTWTGIEAFF